This TCR beta chain was identified during a study of cytomegalovirus exposure and HLA in healthy donors (dated by TCRdb to the late 2010s). Broadly, across the study: In an earlier analysis of under 750 of the donors, approximately 300 Gb of sequence data and 90 million to 120 million unique TCR beta sequences from about 179 million T cells were reported. Among a few hundred genotyped donors of the cohort, an average of around 240,000 unique TCR beta nucleotide sequences were sequenced per donor, 15% to 20% of them non-productive. The T cell repertoires of some 670 subjects were profiled by immunosequencing and related to cytomegalovirus serostatus. Typing coverage varied by locus: 629-630 donors for A, B, C, DRB1 and DQB1; approximately 500 for DQA1; 606 for DPA1; 400 to 480 for DPB1. The later analysis used no new phenotypic data to find candidate immune exposures, relying instead on TCR beta sequences and their occurrence across donors. All discovery cohort repertoires had been generated on a single sequencing platform. Donor age, sex, ethnicity and CMV serostatus were collected together with the repertoire data. An early release covering approximately 600 HLA-typed donors comprised about 320 gigabases of sequencing data and tens of millions of unique TCR sequences. A separate validation cohort of approximately 120 different subjects was used in addition to the 666-subject first cohort. The study aimed to test whether cataloging public T cell receptors could reveal signatures of past pathogen exposure. To decide whether each TCR beta V gene segment behaved as functional or pseudogenic, an earlier analysis of several hundred of the donors relied on high-throughput TCR beta sequencing. The study combined high-throughput TCR immunosequencing, statistical association of individual TCRs with disease status, and machine learning to predict cytomegalovirus infection status. A later analysis re-examined previously published TCR beta repertoires from more than 650 donors and added high-resolution HLA genotyping to investigate patterns of TCR occurrence. HLA typing included class I and class II loci at four-digit resolution. Genome-wide SNP genotypes for about 65% of the roughly 700 donors were used in a later genetic analysis, which treated that subset as a discovery cohort. Several DR-DQ haplotypes were handled as single units for association and clustering, since linkage in the cohort was strong. Among the roughly 400 genotyped donors, approximately 82% belonged to the genetic ancestry cluster associated with self-reported Caucasian donors. General conclusions and limits of the study: A further reported finding was that TCR beta sequences accurately predicted the HLA-A and HLA-B alleles for most subjects in the first cohort. The presence/absence analyses assumed that sequencing depth was roughly uniform across donors, and that assumption may not be true. Assigning TCR associations to individual alleles was difficult when HLA alleles, especially DR and DQ, strongly co-occurred. It was suggested by the authors that the approach could potentially be generalized to other disease states and immunological phenotypes. According to a later genetic analysis, donors in an Asian-associated ancestry cluster had fewer N-insertions in productive TCRs than the roughly 670-donor mean. An earlier analysis of around 540 of the donors showed that most TCR beta V segments appeared in productive rearrangements either about 87% or about 30% of the time, which broadly matched IMGT annotations. Linkage disequilibrium might explain the correlated functional status among segregating V segments, but an unknown experimental factor could not be ruled out. An association between a missense DCLRE1C variant and V-gene and J-gene trimming of TCR beta chains was found in a later genetic analysis and replicated in an independent cohort. Most CMV-associated TCR beta chains appeared to be HLA-restricted in a later analysis, and the HLA associations seemed to be driven largely by CMV exposure. The classifier was reported to diagnose cytomegalovirus status with high specificity and sensitivity in both the original and validation cohorts. In vitro tests confirmed that a few of the cytomegalovirus-associated TCR beta chains recognize cytomegalovirus antigens. A cluster of highly shared sequence variants was judged likely to be a technical artifact of the sequencing pipeline. At a false discovery rate of 0.05, a later analysis linked 16,951 TCR beta sequences to specific HLA alleles. Because HLA typing was unavailable for some donors at each locus, only the typed subset was used in association tests. Compared with equally common non-associated chains, HLA-associated TCR beta chains in a later analysis were more clonally expanded and had lower generation probabilities. Across donors, most TCR sequences were observed very rarely, whereas some public TCRs were present in many individuals. The only immune exposure information available for the cohort was CMV serostatus. In the study, approximately 160 TCR beta chains were listed as associated with cytomegalovirus. In this cohort, only TCR beta chains were sequenced, and detectable features were limited by the absence of alpha or paired-chain data. Some IMGT-functional V segments, including TRBV6-2 and TRBV6-3, could not be told apart with the 87-base-pair reads, so those segments were excluded. Some 15 rarely observed V segments, including chromosome 9 orphons, were excluded from the earlier analysis of approximately 500 of the donors because counts were too low. According to a later analysis, TCR association rates differed among HLA loci, with DRB1 alleles showing the most associated TCRs and HLA-C alleles showing the fewest. According to a later analysis, parvovirus B19, influenza, CMV and Epstein-Barr virus appeared linked to several top co-occurrence clusters.

The cohort comprised fewer than 750 healthy bone marrow donors. Cohort members were all nominally healthy when sampled, although unrecorded immune exposures were likely present. The donor tested CMV seropositive, placing the donor among the 289 seropositive members of the cohort. Every donor gave a peripheral blood sample, and the peripheral blood mononuclear cells from that sample were used for TCR beta sequencing. The Qiagen DNeasy Blood Extraction Kit was used to extract genomic DNA from the blood cell samples. To note about this clone: Its antigen target is currently unknown. No much larger clone exists at a distance of one base, and base qualities are not known.

Library construction relied on the immunoSEQ multiplex PCR assay. For the multiplex PCR, a mixture combining 60 forward primers for TCR Vbeta segments and 13 reverse primers for TCR Jbeta segments was used. The CDR3 region of rearranged TCR beta genes was amplified from genomic DNA with a multiplex PCR assay. The amplified TCR beta libraries were sequenced on the Illumina HiSeq System as 87-base-pair reads. Per the original workflow: Across the 600 to 700 repertoires, a later analysis counted roughly 77 million unique TCR beta chains, approximately 12 million of which were shared by at least two donors. To remove PCR and sequencing errors, raw reads were error-corrected and collapsed into unique sequences using a nearest-neighbor algorithm that merged closely related sequences. CDR3 sequences were aligned to IMGT reference sequences to assign V, D and J gene segments. Each retained sequence needed at least a six-nucleotide match to both a V gene segment and a J gene segment. A rearrangement counted as productive if the CDR3 had no stop codons and remained in frame with V and J, and every other rearrangement counted as non-productive. Following IMGT convention, CDR3 was defined as the stretch from the second conserved V-encoded cysteine up to the conserved J-encoded phenylalanine. The earlier analysis of some 540 of the donors excluded any sequence lacking an unambiguous match to a single V gene segment. An earlier analysis of a few hundred of the donors classified V segments as functional when productive rearrangements were above 56.7% and as segregating when the standard deviation between donors was above 5%. A statistical classification framework was built for diagnosing cytomegalovirus status from the catalog of TCR beta chain sequences. In a later analysis, V and J genes were assigned by comparing TCR nucleotide sequences against IMGT/GENE-DB human TR gene sequences. A later analysis assigned CDR3 sequences and most-parsimonious VDJ recombination scenarios with the TCRdist pipeline. In a later analysis, every TCR beta chain was defined by the combination of its CDR3 amino acid sequence and its V-gene family, and reads without a unique V-gene family were dropped. As a way to deal with suspected cross-contamination and a sequencing artifact, a later analysis dropped hundreds of nucleotide sequences that were highly shared and had low generation probability. For each public chain, a later analysis derived a clonal expansion index from normalized ranks of inferred template counts within each repertoire. In a later analysis, generation probabilities were computed using a VDJ recombination model fitted to out-of-frame rearrangements, and the results were checked against IGoR. In a later analysis, hypergeometric tests were used to score TCR-TCR, TCR-HLA and TCR-CMV co-occurrence, with a repertoire-size bias correction applied to TCR pairs. In a later analysis, false discovery rates were estimated by permuting HLA or CMV assignments 20 times. In a later analysis, co-occurring TCRs were grouped using DBSCAN, and TCRdist sequence similarity was added for clustering within HLA-allele-positive subsets. Repertoires with fewer than 30,000 or more than 120,000 public chains, plus five repertoires with anomalous nucleotide sharing, were excluded from co-occurrence clustering. TCRdb obtained this table from immuneACCESS and retained in-frame rearrangements with V and J assigned. These tables miss some clones; where compared with another copy, unresolved V genes account for less than half of the shortfall, and the remainder is unexplained. That table supplies the V and J calls and clone size; D and trimming were determined from the DNA. The sample table contains over 200,000 clones; only one count was recorded for roughly 82% of them. The ten largest clonotypes hold roughly 6% of the sample.

There are 16 amino acids in the CDR3, from cysteine to phenylalanine inclusive. The read is trimmed to its CDR3 DNA, 48 bases read in frame from base 1. Looking up the germline V gene yields CDR1 SGHVS and CDR2 FQNEAQ. V lost 6 bases and J lost 3 bases, and the count of bases not matched to a germline gene is 6. Recombination connected TRBV7-8 to TRBJ2-3; 13 bases in between match TRBD2. The specimen was PBMCs. The TCR comes from a man aged 35-49 years in good health and CMV-seropositive. The CDR3 reads CASRRLAGGGTDTQYF. The DNA is TGTGCCAGCAGAAGACTAGCGGGAGGTGGAACAGATACGCAGTATTTT.